The 20 T cell receptor beta chains reported below all come from one sample, sequenced in a study of breast tumors, draining lymph nodes, adjacent tissues. TCRdb processed the multiplex PCR reads anew with MiXCR; each CDR3 protein has one entry. Here the sample spans a few hundred thousand distinct CDR3 sequences, approximately 36% being singletons. The lymph nodes were axillary draining lymph nodes from breast cancer patients. What was sequenced was axillary lymph node tissue. These receptors came from a female donor with breast cancer. Some clones in this sample may be carry-over from other donors' samples.

The table lists this clonotype with many counts. The chain is built from TRBV7-9 and TRBJ2-2; tentatively, D is TRBD1 (5 bases). The ends were cut back, 1 base at V and 4 bases at J, with 10 bases in the middle. Per the germline V gene, CDR1 is SEHNR and CDR2 is FQNEAQ (reference sequence). CDR3 size: 15 residues. Here the CDR3 reads CASSLVRQSTGELFF. The CDR3 DNA reads TGTGCCAGCAGCTTAGTTAGACAGAGCACCGGGGAGCTGTTTTTT.

This clonotype showed up many times. The chain is built from TRBV20-1 and TRBJ2-1, with 9 bases that match TRBD1. The length of the CDR3 is 13 residues. In germline, CDR1 is DFQATT, CDR2 SNEGSKA (reference sequence). The trim removed 6 bases at V and 4 bases at J, leaving 4 bases unmatched. CDR3 nucleotide sequence: TGCAGTGCCCGACAGGGGGTGTACAATGAGCAGTTCTTC. This translates into CSARQGVYNEQFF.

This clonotype was counted at least ten times. This sequence joins TRBV9 and TRBJ2-2; unclear D gene. CDR1 and CDR2 from the germline V gene are SGDLS and YYNGEE. Trimming shortened V by 4 bases and J by 4 bases, and 14 bases separated the two germline ends. This CDR3 spans 15 amino acids. CDR3 protein: CASSRPAATTGELFF. The CDR3, as DNA: TGTGCCAGCAGCAGGCCGGCAGCGACCACCGGGGAGCTGTTTTTT.

This clonotype was picked up many times. The chain links TRBV2 to TRBJ2-3, with D unresolved. The CDR3 extends over 14 amino acids. Germline values: CDR1 SNHLY, CDR2 FYNNEI. V was shortened by 3 bases and J by 0 bases, with 7 bases between the two germline ends. Here the CDR3 reads CASSDVSSTDTQYF. Written as DNA, the CDR3 is TGTGCCAGCAGTGATGTAAGCAGCACAGATACGCAGTATTTT.

The table lists this clonotype with many counts. The genes are TRBV12-5 and TRBJ2-3, with 9 bases lining up with TRBD1. The CDR3 contains 16 residues. J was trimmed by 5 bases and V by 2 bases; bases with no gene match: 8. The germline V gene encodes CDR1 LGHNT and CDR2 FRNRAP. The CDR3 reads CASGLPQDRGGDTQYF. Here the CDR3 DNA reads TGTGCTAGTGGTTTGCCTCAGGACAGGGGTGGAGATACGCAGTATTTT.

The V and J genes are TRBV19 and TRBJ2-7; 11 bases match TRBD2. The junction had 6 bases not matched to a gene; V was cut back by 6 bases and J by 5 bases. Germline assignment: CDR1 LNHDA and CDR2 SQIVND (reference sequence). The CDR3 is made up of 14 amino acids. The CDR3 nucleotides read TGTGCCAGTAGCTTTGGGACTAGCGGTGACGAGCAGTACTTC. Protein product: CASSFGTSGDEQYF.

Worth noting for this clonotype: This clone may be a read error of a much larger clone one base away. This rearrangement joins TRBV6-5 to TRBJ2-1; D unresolved. The last part of the DNA fits TRBJ2-5 better; the J call may be wrong. CDR1 and CDR2 from the germline V gene are MNHEY and SVGAGI. This CDR3 is built from 12 residues. CDR3 region: CASKPTQETQYF. DNA for the CDR3: TGTGCCAGCAAACCCACACAAGAGACCCAGTACTTC.

A note on this clonotype: At one of its ends the junction is not consistent with the germline gene, which may arise from a read error. V and J are TRBV2 and TRBJ1-2; 7 bases line up with TRBD1. CDR3 size: 13 residues. Germline assignment: CDR1 SNHLY and CDR2 FYNNEI. The CDR3 region is CASSEDRAWGYTF. For the CDR3, the DNA is TGTGCCAGCAGCGAAGACAGGGCTTGGGGCTACACCTTC.

The chain is built from TRBV10-3 and TRBJ2-7; 7 bases agree with TRBD1. In germline, CDR1 is ENHRY, CDR2 SYGVKD. The CDR3 sequence is 14 residues long. With V trimmed by 10 bases and J by 5 bases, 14 bases remained unmatched. CDR3 in amino acids: CATGQASSGNEQYF. The DNA for the CDR3 is TGTGCCACTGGACAGGCTTCCTCTGGGAACGAGCAGTACTTC.

This chain joins TRBV5-1 and TRBJ2-6; no definite D call. The germline CDR1 and CDR2 sequences are SGHRS and YFSETQ. Trimming stripped 1 base from V and 4 bases from J, with 12 bases between. CDR3 size: 16 residues. CDR3: CASSLLGGEGANVLTF. In nucleotides, the CDR3 is TGCGCCAGCAGCTTGTTAGGTGGGGAAGGGGCCAACGTCCTGACTTTC.

For this clonotype: Likely a read error: the CDR3 ends without its conserved phenylalanine or tryptophan. V is TRBV6-1 and J is TRBJ2-7; D is possibly TRBD2 (6 bases). This CDR3 spans 15 amino acids. V was clipped by 0 bases and J by 2 bases, with 11 bases between them. CDR1 and CDR2 from the germline V gene are MNHNS and SASEGT. The CDR3 sequence is CASSEASGGAYEQYL. As DNA, the CDR3 is TGTGCCAGCAGTGAAGCATCAGGAGGGGCCTACGAGCAGTACCTC.

A word on this clonotype: This CDR3 is missing its conserved last phenylalanine or tryptophan, likely due to a read error. Because the CDR3's place on the DNA is in doubt, the DNA is left out and the CDR3 is given as listed by TCRdb. The V gene is TRBV4-1, the J gene TRBJ2-5; TRBD1 is the table's D call and was not checked against the DNA. The CDR3 spans 16 residues, counting both ends. Germline V lookup: CDR1 MGHRA, CDR2 YSYEKL. Here the CDR3 reads CASSRQEGDDGYTFGS.

This clonotype was seen a few times. V is TRBV6-1 and J is TRBJ2-3, with D perhaps matching TRBD2 (6 bases). V dropped 2 bases and J dropped 1 base, with 10 bases sitting between them. Germline V gives CDR1 MNHNS, CDR2 SASEGT. The CDR3 loop spans 15 amino acids. The CDR3 bases are TGTGCCAGCAGTGAATGGGGGGAGGGCACAGATACGCAGTATTTT. It is translated as CASSEWGEGTDTQYF.

CDR3 sequence: CASSISGSFGELFF. In nucleotides, the CDR3 is TGTGCCAGTAGTATATCGGGGAGTTTCGGGGAGCTGTTTTTT. This chain connects TRBV19 to TRBJ2-2, with a tentative D call TRBD2 (5 bases). V was cut by 2 bases and J by 7 bases, with 11 bases left in between. The CDR3 is 14 amino acids. Looked up from germline, CDR1 is LNHDA and CDR2 is SQIVND (reference sequence).

This chain connects TRBV5-4 to TRBJ1-2; weak D call: TRBD1 (5 bases). This CDR3 has 15 amino acids. The ends were cut back, 2 bases at V and 5 bases at J, with 16 bases in the middle. Germline V CDR1 and CDR2: SGHNT, YYREEE (reference sequence). CDR3 DNA sequence: TGTGCCAGCAGCTTTTTTGGGGCGACCCCTTATGGCTACACCTTC. Translated: CASSFFGATPYGYTF.

As for this clonotype: At one of its ends the junction is not consistent with the germline gene, which may arise from a read error. The gene calls are TRBV29-1 and TRBJ2-2; weak D call: TRBD1 (6 bases). Germline-derived CDR1 and CDR2 are SQVTM and ANQGSEA. The CDR3 totals 13 residues. CDR3 protein: CSGNRDNTGEPFF. CDR3 DNA sequence: TGCAGCGGTAACAGGGATAACACCGGGGAGCCGTTTTTT.

This clonotype was found many times. The chain is built from TRBV10-3 and TRBJ1-2, with TRBD1 matching over 7 bases. The length of the CDR3 is 13 residues. Losses at the gene ends were 2 bases for V and 5 bases for J; bases not matched to a gene: 2. The germline CDR1 and CDR2 sequences are ENHRY and SYGVKD. The CDR3 loop reads CAISEGQEYGYTF. DNA of the CDR3: TGTGCCATCAGTGAGGGACAGGAGTATGGCTACACCTTC.

The chain has TRBV10-3 and TRBJ1-6, with D perhaps matching TRBD1 (6 bases). The V end lost 6 bases, the J end lost 9 bases, and 9 bases lay between the germline ends. There are 12 residues in the CDR3. Looked up from germline, CDR1 is ENHRY and CDR2 is SYGVKD. As DNA, the CDR3 is TGTGCCATCAGACAGGGAAGTTCACCCCTCCACTTT. It codes for CAIRQGSSPLHF.

J is TRBJ1-5 and V is TRBV19; a possible D gene is TRBD1 (6 bases). The DNA end favors TRBJ2-3, so the J call may be wrong. Germline assignment: CDR1 LNHDA and CDR2 SQIVND (reference sequence). The CDR3 covers 12 residues. The chain's CDR3 is CASRPDSQPQYF. The CDR3 coding sequence is TGTGCCAGTAGACCGGACAGTCAGCCCCAGTATTTT.

This clonotype was seen repeatedly, ten times or more. This CDR3 reads CASRGTGLAQPQHF. CDR3 bases: TGTGCCAGTAGGGGGACAGGGCTGGCCCAGCCCCAGCATTTT. The rearrangement joins TRBV19 to TRBJ1-5; 9 nucleotides align to TRBD1. The trim removed 6 bases at V and 7 bases at J, leaving 7 bases unmatched. The CDR3 contains 14 residues. Germline CDR1 reads LNHDA; CDR2 reads SQIVND (reference sequence).